These T cell receptor beta chains were read from a single sample in a study of blood T cells in healthy people across ages. TCRdb reprocessed the 5' RACE reads with MiXCR, giving one entry per CDR3 protein. This table has under 850,000 distinct CDR3 sequences, 35% to 40% appearing once. The specimen was blood. The source is a man younger than 35 in good health. Both conserved end residues are part of each CDR3. The D gene is left open where the match is weak. Expanded clones are given a class, and other clones once, few, many or no size at all.

clone size	V gene	J gene	D gene	CDR3 protein	CDR3 DNA
-	TRBV7-2	TRBJ2-1	-	CASSLATGTASREQFF	TGTGCCAGCAGCTTGGCGACTGGCACCGCCTCAAGGGAGCAGTTCTTC
-	TRBV7-9	TRBJ1-2	-	CASSKKRGRNNYGYTF	TGTGCCAGCAGCAAAAAGAGGGGCAGAAATAACTATGGCTACACCTTC
-	TRBV5-5	TRBJ2-3	TRBD2	CASSLISGGWADTQYF	TGTGCCAGCAGCTTGATAAGCGGGGGGTGGGCAGATACGCAGTATTTT
-	TRBV19	TRBJ2-4	TRBD1	CASSITGGSIQYF	TGTGCCAGTAGTATCACAGGGGGAAGCATTCAGTACTTC
-	TRBV12-3/TRBV12-4	TRBJ2-1	-	CASRGLTRGSYNEQFF	TGTGCCAGCAGGGGGCTTACCCGGGGGTCCTACAATGAGCAGTTCTTC
-	TRBV30	TRBJ2-3	TRBD2	CAYAMGLAGAFSTDTQYF	TGTGCCTATGCAATGGGACTAGCGGGGGCGTTTAGCACAGATACGCAGTATTTT
-	TRBV5-1	TRBJ1-1	TRBD1	CASSSHRGGGNTEAFF	TGCGCCAGCAGCTCCCACAGGGGAGGTGGGAACACTGAAGCTTTCTTT
-	TRBV20-1	TRBJ2-3	TRBD2	CSAFRTGGSSTDTQYF	TGCAGTGCTTTCCGCACCGGGGGGTCTAGCACAGATACGCAGTATTTT
-	TRBV12-3/TRBV12-4	TRBJ1-6	-	CASSLRLGVANSPLHF	TGTGCCAGCAGTTTAAGACTGGGTGTAGCTAATTCACCCCTCCACTTT
few	TRBV12-3/TRBV12-4	TRBJ1-1	-	CASRSPTWTEAFF	TGTGCCAGCAGATCCCCCACGTGGACTGAAGCTTTCTTT
-	TRBV6-5	TRBJ2-2	TRBD2	CASSYGSSGANTGELFF	TGTGCCAGCAGTTACGGTTCTAGCGGGGCCAACACCGGGGAGCTGTTTTTT
-	TRBV20-1	TRBJ1-1	-	CSATLDGRNTEAFF	TGCAGTGCTACTCTGGACGGTCGGAACACTGAAGCTTTCTTT
few	TRBV5-5	TRBJ2-7	TRBD1	CASNRGTAYEQYF	TGTGCCAGCAACAGGGGGACAGCCTACGAGCAGTACTTC
many	TRBV20-1	TRBJ1-5	-	CSAREGINQPQHF	TGCAGTGCTAGGGAAGGTATCAATCAGCCCCAGCATTTT
-	TRBV10-3	TRBJ2-6	TRBD1	CAISGQGRRTGANVLTF	TGTGCCATCAGTGGACAGGGAAGGAGAACTGGGGCCAACGTCCTGACTTTC
few	TRBV7-2	TRBJ1-2	-	CASSLSERRTAGYTF	TGTGCCAGCAGCTTGTCCGAAAGGAGGACGGCCGGCTACACCTTC
few	TRBV20-1	TRBJ2-5	TRBD2	CSATSERGGLNEQYF	TGCAGTGCTACATCAGAGCGGGGGGGCCTGAATGAGCAGTACTTC
few	TRBV12-3/TRBV12-4	TRBJ2-3	-	CASSSGTGPTRPQYF	TGTGCCAGCAGTTCGGGGACGGGGCCCACTAGGCCGCAGTATTTT
many	TRBV29-1	TRBJ2-1	-	CSVEDAILVSSEQFF	TGCAGCGTTGAAGATGCGATACTAGTTTCGAGTGAGCAGTTCTTC
once	TRBV7-2	TRBJ1-4	-	CVSSLVGPMGEKLFF	TGTGTCAGCAGCTTAGTGGGGCCGATGGGTGAAAAACTGTTTTTT
many	TRBV6-2/TRBV6-3	TRBJ1-1	-	CASSYTHPNTEAFF	TGTGCCAGCAGTTATACACACCCGAACACTGAAGCTTTCTTT
-	TRBV2	TRBJ2-2	TRBD1	CDTRGQAAPDTGELFF	TGTGACACAAGGGGACAGGCGGCCCCGGACACCGGGGAGCTGTTTTTT
-	TRBV28	TRBJ1-2	-	CASSPPGRVDGYTF	TGTGCCAGCAGCCCACCGGGCAGGGTCGATGGCTACACCTTC
few	TRBV5-1	TRBJ1-2	-	CASSPDDYGYTF	TGCGCCAGCAGCCCGGACGATTATGGCTACACCTTC
-	TRBV5-1	TRBJ2-5	TRBD1	CASSLTRQGARETQYF	TGCGCCAGCAGCTTGACAAGACAGGGGGCTAGGGAGACCCAGTACTTC
-	TRBV11-2	TRBJ2-3	-	CASSLDLKVTQYF	TGTGCCAGCAGCTTAGATCTCAAGGTTACGCAGTATTTT
few	TRBV5-1	TRBJ1-2	TRBD1	CASSVTGDNYGYTF	TGCGCCAGCAGCGTAACAGGGGATAACTATGGCTACACCTTC
-	TRBV7-2	TRBJ2-1	-	CASRSYNEQFF	TGTGCCAGCAGGTCGTACAATGAGCAGTTCTTC
many	TRBV29-1	TRBJ2-1	TRBD1	CSVARTDRGPQGEQFF	TGCAGCGTTGCCCGAACGGACAGGGGGCCGCAGGGTGAGCAGTTCTTC